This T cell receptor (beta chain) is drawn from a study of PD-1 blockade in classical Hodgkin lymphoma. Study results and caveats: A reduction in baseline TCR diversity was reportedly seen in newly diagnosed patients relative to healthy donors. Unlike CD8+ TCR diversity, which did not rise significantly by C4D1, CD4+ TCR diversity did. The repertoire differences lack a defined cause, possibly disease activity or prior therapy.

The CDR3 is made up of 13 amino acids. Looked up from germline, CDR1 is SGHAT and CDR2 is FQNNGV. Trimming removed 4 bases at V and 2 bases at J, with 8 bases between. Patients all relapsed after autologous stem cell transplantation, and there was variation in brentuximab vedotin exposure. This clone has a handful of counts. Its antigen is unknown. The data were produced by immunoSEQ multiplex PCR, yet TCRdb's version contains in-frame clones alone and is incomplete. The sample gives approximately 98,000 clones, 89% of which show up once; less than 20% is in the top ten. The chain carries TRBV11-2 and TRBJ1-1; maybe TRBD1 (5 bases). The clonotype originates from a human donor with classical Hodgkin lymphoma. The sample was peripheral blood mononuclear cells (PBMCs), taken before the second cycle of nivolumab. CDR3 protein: CASSSQANTEAFF. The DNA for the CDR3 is TGTGCCAGCAGCTCACAGGCTAACACTGAAGCTTTCTTT.